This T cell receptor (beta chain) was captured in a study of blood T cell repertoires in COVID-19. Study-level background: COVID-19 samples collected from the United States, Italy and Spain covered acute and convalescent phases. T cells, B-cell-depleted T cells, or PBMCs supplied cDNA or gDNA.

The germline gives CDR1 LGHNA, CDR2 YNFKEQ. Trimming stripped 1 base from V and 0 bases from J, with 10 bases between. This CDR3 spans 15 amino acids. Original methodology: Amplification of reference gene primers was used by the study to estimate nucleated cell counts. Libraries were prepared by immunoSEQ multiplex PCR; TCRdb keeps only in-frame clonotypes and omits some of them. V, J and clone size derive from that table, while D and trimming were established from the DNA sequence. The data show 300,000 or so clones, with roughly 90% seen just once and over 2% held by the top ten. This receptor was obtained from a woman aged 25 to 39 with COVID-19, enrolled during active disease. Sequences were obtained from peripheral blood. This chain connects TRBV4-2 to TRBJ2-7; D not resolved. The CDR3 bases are TGTGCCAGCAGCCAAGTGTCGGTATCCTCCTACGAGCAGTACTTC. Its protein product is CASSQVSVSSYEQYF.